The clone carrying this TCR beta chain has ten or more counts. The data were taken from a study of human T cells and chemical hapten exposure. Study as a whole: An approximately 2 cm by approximately 2 cm inner upper arm patch received 2% DPC for sensitization.

Germline V gene data show CDR1 as MNHEY and CDR2 as SVGEGT. The CDR3 length is 14 residues. Between the trimmed V and J ends, which lost 2 bases and 2 bases, there was a span of 9 bases. As processed by the authors: Sequenced samples showed a median of 95,638 TCRs each, with counts running from about 20,000 to 690,000. TCRdb used MiXCR to reprocess the RACE reads, holding one entry per CDR3 protein. TCRdb assigned the V and J calls; the authors' analysis was not used. Of fewer than 100,000 distinct CDR3 sequences listed, 9% to 9.5% are singletons. Time point in this sample: patch test 2, 6 weeks after DPC sensitization. Treatment in this sample: therapeutic diphenylcyclopropenone sensitization with weekly scalp DPC. Total RNA was isolated from whole blood that had not been fractionated.

This receptor was taken from a middle-aged woman with alopecia areata. Some clones in this sample may be carry-over from other donors' samples. The chain combines TRBV6-2 or TRBV6-3 with TRBJ1-2; D gene unclear. The material was whole blood, obtained in connection with sensitization to the hapten diphenylcyclopropenone (DPC). In nucleotides, the CDR3 is TGTGCCAGCAGTTACGGGTCGATGAACTATGGCTACACCTTC. It codes for CASSYGSMNYGYTF.